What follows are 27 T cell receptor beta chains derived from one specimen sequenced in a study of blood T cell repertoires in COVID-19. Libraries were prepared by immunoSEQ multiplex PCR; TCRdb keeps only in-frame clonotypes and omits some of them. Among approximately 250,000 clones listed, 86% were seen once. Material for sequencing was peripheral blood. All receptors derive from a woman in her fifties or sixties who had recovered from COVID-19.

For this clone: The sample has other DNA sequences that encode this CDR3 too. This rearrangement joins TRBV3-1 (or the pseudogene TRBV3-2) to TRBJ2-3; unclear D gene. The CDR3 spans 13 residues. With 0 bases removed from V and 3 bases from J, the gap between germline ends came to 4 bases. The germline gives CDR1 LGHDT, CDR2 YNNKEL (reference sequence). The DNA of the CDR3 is TGTGCCAGCAGCCAAGACGGTACAGATACGCAGTATTTT. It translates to CASSQDGTDTQYF.

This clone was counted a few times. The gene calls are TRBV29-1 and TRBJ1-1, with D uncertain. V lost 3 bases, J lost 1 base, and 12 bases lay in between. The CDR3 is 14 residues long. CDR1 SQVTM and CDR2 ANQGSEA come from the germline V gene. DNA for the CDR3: TGCAGCGTTGACCTGGGAGGATGGAACACTGAAGCTTTCTTT. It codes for CSVDLGGWNTEAFF. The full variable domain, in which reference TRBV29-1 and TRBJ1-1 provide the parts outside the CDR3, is SAVISQKPSRDICQRGTSLTIQCQVDSQVTMMFWYRQQPGQSLTLIATANQGSEATYESGFVIDKFPISRPNLTFSTLTVSNMSPEDSSIYLCSVDLGGWNTEAFFGQGTRLTVV.

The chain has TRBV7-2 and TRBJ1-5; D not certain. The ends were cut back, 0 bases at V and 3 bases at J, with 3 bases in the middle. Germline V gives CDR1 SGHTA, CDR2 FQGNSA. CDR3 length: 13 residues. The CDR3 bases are TGTGCCAGCAGCTTAGCCTTCAATCAGCCCCAGCATTTT. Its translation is CASSLAFNQPQHF.

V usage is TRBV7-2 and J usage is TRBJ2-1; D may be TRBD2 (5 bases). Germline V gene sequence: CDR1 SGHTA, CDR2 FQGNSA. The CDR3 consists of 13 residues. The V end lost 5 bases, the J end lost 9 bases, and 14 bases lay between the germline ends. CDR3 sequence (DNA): TGTGCCAGCAGCAACCGGGGAGACATTGAGCAGTTCTTC. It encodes CASSNRGDIEQFF.

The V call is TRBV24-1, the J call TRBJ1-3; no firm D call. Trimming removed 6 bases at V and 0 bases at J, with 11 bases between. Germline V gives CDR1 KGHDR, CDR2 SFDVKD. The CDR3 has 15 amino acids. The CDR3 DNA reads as TGTGCCACCAGTAGCAGTGCAGGCTCTGGAAACACCATATATTTT. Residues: CATSSSAGSGNTIYF.

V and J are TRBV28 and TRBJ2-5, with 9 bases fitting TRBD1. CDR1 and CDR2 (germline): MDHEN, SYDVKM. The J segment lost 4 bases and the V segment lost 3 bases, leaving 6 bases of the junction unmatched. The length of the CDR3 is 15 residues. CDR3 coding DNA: TGTGCCAGCAGTTTCCTACAGGGGGCTAGAGAGACCCAGTACTTC. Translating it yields CASSFLQGARETQYF.

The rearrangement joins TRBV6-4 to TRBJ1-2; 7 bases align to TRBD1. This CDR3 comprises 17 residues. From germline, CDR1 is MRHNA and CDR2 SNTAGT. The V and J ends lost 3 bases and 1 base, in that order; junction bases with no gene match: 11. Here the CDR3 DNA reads TGTGCCAGCAGTGAGCACCCCGGGACAGATAGTAACTATGGCTACACCTTC. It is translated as CASSEHPGTDSNYGYTF.

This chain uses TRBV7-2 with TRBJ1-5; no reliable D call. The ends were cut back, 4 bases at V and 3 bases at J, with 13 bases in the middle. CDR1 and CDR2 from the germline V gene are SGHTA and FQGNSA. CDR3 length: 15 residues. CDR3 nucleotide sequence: TGTGCCAGCAGCTCCGGAGCGGGGTTCAATCAGCCCCAGCATTTT. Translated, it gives CASSSGAGFNQPQHF.

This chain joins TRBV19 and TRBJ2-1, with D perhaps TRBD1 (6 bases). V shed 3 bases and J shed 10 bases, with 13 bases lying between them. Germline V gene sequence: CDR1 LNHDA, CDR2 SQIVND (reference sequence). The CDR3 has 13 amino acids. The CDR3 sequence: CASSMENTGEQFF. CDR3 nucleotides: TGTGCCAGTAGTATGGAAAATACAGGGGAGCAGTTCTTC.

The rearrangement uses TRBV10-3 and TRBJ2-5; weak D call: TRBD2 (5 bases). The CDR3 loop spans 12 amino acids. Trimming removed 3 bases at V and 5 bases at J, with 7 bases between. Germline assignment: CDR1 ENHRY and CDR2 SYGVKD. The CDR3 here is CAISEERETQYF. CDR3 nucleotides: TGTGCCATCAGTGAAGAGCGGGAGACCCAGTACTTC.

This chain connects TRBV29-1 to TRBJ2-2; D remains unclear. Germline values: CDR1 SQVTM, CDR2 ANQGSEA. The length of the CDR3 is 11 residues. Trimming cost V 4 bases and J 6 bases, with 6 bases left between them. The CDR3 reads CSVAPPGELFF. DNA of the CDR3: TGCAGCGTTGCTCCCCCCGGGGAGCTGTTTTTT.

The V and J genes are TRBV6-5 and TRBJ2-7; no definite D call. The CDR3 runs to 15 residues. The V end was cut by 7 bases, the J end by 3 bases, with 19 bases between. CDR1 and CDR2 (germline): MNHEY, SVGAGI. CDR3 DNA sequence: TGTGCCAGCACCGAAGAGGTCTTTCCCTACTACGAGCAGTACTTC. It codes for CASTEEVFPYYEQYF.

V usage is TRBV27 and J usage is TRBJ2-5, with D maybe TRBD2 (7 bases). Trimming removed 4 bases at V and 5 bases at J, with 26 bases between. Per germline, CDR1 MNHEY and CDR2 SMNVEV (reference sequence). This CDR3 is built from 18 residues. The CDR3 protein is CASSSLRGAGVVWETQYF. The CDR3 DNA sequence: TGTGCCAGCAGTTCGCTCCGGGGGGCTGGTGTGGTATGGGAGACCCAGTACTTC.

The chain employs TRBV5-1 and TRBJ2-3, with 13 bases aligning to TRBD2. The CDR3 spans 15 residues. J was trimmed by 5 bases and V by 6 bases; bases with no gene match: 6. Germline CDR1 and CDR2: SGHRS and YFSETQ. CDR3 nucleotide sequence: TGCGCCAGCATGACTAGCGGGGGGCCACGAGATACGCAGTATTTT. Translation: CASMTSGGPRDTQYF. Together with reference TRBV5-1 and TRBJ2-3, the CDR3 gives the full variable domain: KAGVTQTPRYLIKTRGQQVTLSCSPISGHRSVSWYQQTPGQGLQFLFEYFSETQRNKGNFPGRFSGRQFSNSRSEMNVSTLELGDSALYLCASMTSGGPRDTQYFGPGTRLTVL.

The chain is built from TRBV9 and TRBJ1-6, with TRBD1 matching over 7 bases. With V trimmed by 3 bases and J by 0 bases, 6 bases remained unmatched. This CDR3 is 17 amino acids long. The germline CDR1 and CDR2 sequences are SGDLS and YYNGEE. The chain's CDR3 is CASSAGWDSSYNSPLHF. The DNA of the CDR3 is TGTGCCAGCAGCGCAGGGTGGGACAGCTCCTATAATTCACCCCTCCACTTT.

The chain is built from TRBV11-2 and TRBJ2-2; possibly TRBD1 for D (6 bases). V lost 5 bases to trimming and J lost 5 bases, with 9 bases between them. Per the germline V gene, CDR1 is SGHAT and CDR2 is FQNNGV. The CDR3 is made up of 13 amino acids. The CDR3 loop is CASSRTGTGELFF. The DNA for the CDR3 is TGTGCCAGCAGCCGAACAGGGACCGGGGAGCTGTTTTTT.

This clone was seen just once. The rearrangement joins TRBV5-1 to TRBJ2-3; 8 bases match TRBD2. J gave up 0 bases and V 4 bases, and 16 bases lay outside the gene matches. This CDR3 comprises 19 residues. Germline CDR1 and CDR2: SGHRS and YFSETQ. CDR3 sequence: CASSPVNTREGVSTDTQYF. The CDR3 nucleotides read TGCGCCAGCAGCCCGGTAAATACCCGGGAGGGGGTTAGCACAGATACGCAGTATTTT.

CDR3 region: CASIMAGDTGELFF. CDR3 nucleotide sequence: TGTGCCAGCATTATGGCGGGGGACACCGGGGAGCTGTTTTTT. The genes are TRBV28 and TRBJ2-2; 7 bases are a match to TRBD2. Trimming cost V 7 bases and J 3 bases; bases outside gene matches: 5. CDR3 length: 14 residues. Germline assignment: CDR1 MDHEN and CDR2 SYDVKM.

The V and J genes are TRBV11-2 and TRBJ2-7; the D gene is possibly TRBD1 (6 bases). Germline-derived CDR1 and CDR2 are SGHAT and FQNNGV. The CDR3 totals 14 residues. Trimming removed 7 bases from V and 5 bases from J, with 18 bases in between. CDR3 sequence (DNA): TGTGCCAGCACCCAGGGGCAGGTGGGCGACGAGCAGTACTTC. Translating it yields CASTQGQVGDEQYF.

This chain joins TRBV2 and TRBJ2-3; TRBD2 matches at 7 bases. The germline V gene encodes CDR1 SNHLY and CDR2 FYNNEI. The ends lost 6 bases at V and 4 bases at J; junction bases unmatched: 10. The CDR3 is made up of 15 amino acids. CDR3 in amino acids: CASRPRSGVADTQYF. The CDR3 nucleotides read TGTGCCAGCAGACCTCGGAGCGGGGTGGCAGATACGCAGTATTTT.

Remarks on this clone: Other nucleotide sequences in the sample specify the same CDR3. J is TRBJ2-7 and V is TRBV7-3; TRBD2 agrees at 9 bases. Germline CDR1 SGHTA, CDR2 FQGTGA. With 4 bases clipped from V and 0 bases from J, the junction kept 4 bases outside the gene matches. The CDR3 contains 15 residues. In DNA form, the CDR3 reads TGTGCCAGCAGCTCTGCGGGGGGGAGCTCCTACGAGCAGTACTTC. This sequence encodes CASSSAGGSSYEQYF. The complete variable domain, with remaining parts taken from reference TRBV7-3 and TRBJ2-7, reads GAGVSQTPSNKVTEKGKYVELRCDPISGHTALYWYRQSLGQGPEFLIYFQGTGAADDSGLPNDRFFAVRPEGSVSTLKIQRTERGDSAVYLCASSSAGGSSYEQYFGPGTRLTVT.

CDR3 sequence reads: CASSYGGWETQYF. The CDR3 DNA reads TGTGCCAGCAGTTACGGGGGGTGGGAGACCCAGTACTTC. The rearrangement joins TRBV6-5 to TRBJ2-5, with D possibly matching TRBD2 (6 bases). The ends were cut back, 2 bases at V and 5 bases at J, with 9 bases in the middle. The CDR3 covers 13 residues. Germline V CDR1 and CDR2: MNHEY, SVGAGI.

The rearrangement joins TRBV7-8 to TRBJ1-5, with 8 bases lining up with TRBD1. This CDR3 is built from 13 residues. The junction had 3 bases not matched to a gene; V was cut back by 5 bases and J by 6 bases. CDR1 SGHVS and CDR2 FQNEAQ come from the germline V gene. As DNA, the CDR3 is TGTGCCAGCAGCCCGGGACAGGCTCAGCCCCAGCATTTT. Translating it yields CASSPGQAQPQHF.

In DNA, the CDR3 is TGCGCCAGCAGCCGACAGGGGGGTACCTACAATGAGCAGTTCTTC. It specifies CASSRQGGTYNEQFF. The rearrangement uses TRBV5-1 and TRBJ2-1; the match to TRBD1 covers 9 bases. Germline CDR1 SGHRS, CDR2 YFSETQ. This CDR3 contains 15 residues. V gave up 4 bases and J gave up 2 bases; unmatched junction bases: 4.

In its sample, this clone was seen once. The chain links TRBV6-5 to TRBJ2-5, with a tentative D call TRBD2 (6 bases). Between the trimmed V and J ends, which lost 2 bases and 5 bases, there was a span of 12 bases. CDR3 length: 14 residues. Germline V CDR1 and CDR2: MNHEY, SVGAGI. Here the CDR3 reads CASSYGGGSETQYF. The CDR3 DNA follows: TGTGCCAGCAGTTACGGAGGAGGGTCGGAGACCCAGTACTTC.

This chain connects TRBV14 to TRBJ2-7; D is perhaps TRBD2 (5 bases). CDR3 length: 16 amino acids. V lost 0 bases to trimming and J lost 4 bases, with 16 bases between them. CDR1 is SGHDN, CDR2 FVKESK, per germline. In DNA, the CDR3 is TGTGCCAGCAGCCAAGAGAGAGGGTCCCCTCCGTACGAGCAGTACTTC. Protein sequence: CASSQERGSPPYEQYF.

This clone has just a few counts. The CDR3 DNA follows: TGTGCCAGCAGCTTAGCGTACGGGACAGGGGATTTTAATCAGCCCCAGCATTTT. It translates to CASSLAYGTGDFNQPQHF. The chain links TRBV7-9 to TRBJ1-5; 10 bases fit TRBD1. The CDR3 is 18 residues long. Germline-derived CDR1 and CDR2 are SEHNR and FQNEAQ (reference sequence). J lost 4 bases, V lost 0 bases, and 9 bases had no gene match.